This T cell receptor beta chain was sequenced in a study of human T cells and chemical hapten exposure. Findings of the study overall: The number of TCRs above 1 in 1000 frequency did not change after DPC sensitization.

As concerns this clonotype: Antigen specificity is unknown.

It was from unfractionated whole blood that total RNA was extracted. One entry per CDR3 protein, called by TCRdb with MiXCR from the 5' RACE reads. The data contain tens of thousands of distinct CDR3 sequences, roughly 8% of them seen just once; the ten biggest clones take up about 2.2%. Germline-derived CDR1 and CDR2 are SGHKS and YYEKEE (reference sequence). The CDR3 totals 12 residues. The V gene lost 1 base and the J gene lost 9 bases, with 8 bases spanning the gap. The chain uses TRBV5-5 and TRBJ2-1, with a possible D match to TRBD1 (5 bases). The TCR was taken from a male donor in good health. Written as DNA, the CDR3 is TGTGCCAGCAGCTTGAAGGGGTCTGAGCAGTTCTTC. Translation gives CASSLKGSEQFF. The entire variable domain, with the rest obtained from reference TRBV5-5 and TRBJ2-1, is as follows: DAGVTQSPTHLIKTRGQQVTLRCSPISGHKSVSWYQQVLGQGPQFIFQYYEKEERGRGNFPDRFSARQFPNYSSELNVNALLLGDSALYLCASSLKGSEQFFGPGTRLTVL.